A single T cell receptor (beta chain) is shown here with its context. TCRdb redid the calling of the 5' RACE reads with MiXCR, one entry per CDR3 protein. Here the sample spans nearly 900,000 distinct CDR3 sequences, around 12% being singletons. These data originate in a study of identical twins. Germline V gives CDR1 LGHDT, CDR2 YNNKEL (reference sequence). V was pared by 0 bases and J by 4 bases, with 10 bases of the junction left unmatched. The CDR3 consists of 19 residues. This sample was also put to use in a study of yellow fever vaccine responses in identical twins.

The clonotype was recovered from a woman aged 18 to 35 in good health. The chain recombines TRBV3-1 with TRBJ2-1; 12 bases fit TRBD2. The specimen sequenced was PBMCs. CDR3 protein: CASSQEGSLLAGGYNEQFF. CDR3 nucleotide sequence: TGTGCCAGCAGCCAAGAGGGGAGCCTACTAGCGGGGGGATACAATGAGCAGTTCTTC.